These 29 T cell receptor beta chains were sequenced from one sample in a study of OX40 agonist ivuxolimab in advanced cancers. Here immunoSEQ multiplex PCR was the method, and the copy in TCRdb shows in-frame clones only, minus some. The data contain about 84,000 clones, 94% of them singletons. This sample comprised CD4+ or CD8+ T cells sorted from blood, obtained in a trial of the OX40 agonist ivuxolimab. The receptors shown here come from an adult with an advanced solid tumor such as melanoma, head and neck, liver or kidney cancer.

The chain carries TRBV23-1 and TRBJ2-4; D may be TRBD1 (6 bases). TRBV23-1 is labeled an ORF, and its function is uncertain. Trimming cost V 3 bases and J 0 bases, with 15 bases left between them. The CDR3 is 17 amino acids. CDR3 DNA sequence: TGCGCCAGCAGTCATCAACCGGGACACTTAGCCAAAAACATTCAGTACTTC. This encodes CASSHQPGHLAKNIQYF.

The V call is TRBV7-9, the J call TRBJ1-2, with 8 bases that match TRBD1. The germline CDR1 and CDR2 sequences are SEHNR and FQNEAQ (reference sequence). The CDR3 sequence is 15 residues long. V lost 1 base to trimming and J lost 8 bases; unmatched junction nucleotides: 9. The CDR3 bases are TGTGCCAGCAGCTTAGGCCCAGGGGGCGCAAAAGGCTACACCTTC. This codes for CASSLGPGGAKGYTF.

The rearrangement links TRBV30 to TRBJ2-1, with a possible D match to TRBD2 (5 bases). The CDR3 is made up of 17 amino acids. Germline lookup yields CDR1 GTSNPN and CDR2 SVGIG (reference sequence). Between the trimmed V and J ends, which lost 1 base and 3 bases, there was a span of 19 bases. This chain's CDR3 is CAWSESPLKRIYNEQFF. CDR3 DNA sequence: TGTGCCTGGAGTGAGTCACCTCTAAAGCGGATCTACAATGAGCAGTTCTTC. Filled out from reference TRBV30 and TRBJ2-1, the complete variable domain reads SQTIHQWPATLVQPVGSPLSLECTVEGTSNPNLYWYRQAAGRGLQLLFYSVGIGQISSEVPQNLSASRPQDRQFILSSKKLLLSDSGFYLCAWSESPLKRIYNEQFFGPGTRLTVL.

V gene TRBV28 combines with J gene TRBJ2-5; 9 nucleotides line up with TRBD1. This CDR3 spans 15 amino acids. Germline V gene sequence: CDR1 MDHEN, CDR2 SYDVKM. The V segment lost 4 bases and the J segment 4 bases; nucleotides outside the gene matches: 7. CDR3 in DNA: TGTGCCAGCAGTTGGGACAGGGAATCCGGAGAGACCCAGTACTTC. Encoded protein: CASSWDRESGETQYF.

This chain connects TRBV5-1 to TRBJ1-1; D is uncertain. Trimming removed 1 base at V and 0 bases at J, with 10 bases between. This CDR3 has 15 residues. The germline gives CDR1 SGHRS, CDR2 YFSETQ. The CDR3 DNA reads as TGCGCCAGCAGCTTGAGCGCAGACATGAACACTGAAGCTTTCTTT. Its translation is CASSLSADMNTEAFF.

V usage is TRBV6-1 and J usage is TRBJ2-3; tentatively, D is TRBD2 (5 bases). Trimming took off 6 bases at V and 6 bases at J, with 19 bases between the two ends. Per the germline V gene, CDR1 is MNHNS and CDR2 is SASEGT. The CDR3 has 15 amino acids. CDR3 DNA sequence: TGTGCCAGCAGGCCCCGAGGGCCTCTATTGGATACGCAGTATTTT. It encodes CASRPRGPLLDTQYF.

This clone occurred once. This rearrangement joins TRBV9 to TRBJ2-7; D uncertain. Germline CDR1 and CDR2: SGDLS and YYNGEE. The CDR3 has 14 residues. V was cut by 0 bases and J by 5 bases, with 12 bases left in between. This chain's CDR3 is CASSVADGLDEQYF. CDR3 sequence (DNA): TGTGCCAGCAGCGTAGCTGACGGTCTCGACGAGCAGTACTTC.

The genes are TRBV5-6 and TRBJ2-6; no firm D call. From germline, CDR1 is SGHDT and CDR2 YYEEEE. V lost 1 base and J 1 base, leaving 9 bases between the germline ends. The CDR3 spans 16 residues. This chain's CDR3 is CASSLLRGSGANVLTF. CDR3 in DNA: TGTGCCAGCAGCTTGCTAAGAGGATCTGGGGCCAACGTCCTGACTTTC.

The CDR3 protein is CASSLARLAGYHTDTQYF. The CDR3 coding sequence is TGTGCCAGCAGCTTAGCCCGGCTAGCGGGGTATCACACAGATACGCAGTATTTT. The J gene is TRBJ2-3, the V gene TRBV7-2, with 9 positions matching TRBD2. The ends lost 0 bases at V and 2 bases at J; junction bases unmatched: 9. The CDR3 covers 18 residues. CDR1 and CDR2 from the germline V gene are SGHTA and FQGNSA.

This chain links TRBV7-2 with TRBJ1-2, with TRBD1 as a possible D gene (6 bases). Trimming stripped 0 bases from V and 3 bases from J, with 17 bases between. Germline CDR1 is SGHTA and CDR2 is FQGNSA. There are 17 residues in the CDR3. The CDR3 DNA follows: TGTGCCAGCAGCTTAGCTGTGTTTCCGGGGGCGGACTATGGCTACACCTTC. Translation: CASSLAVFPGADYGYTF. Variable domain in full (rest from reference TRBV7-2 and TRBJ1-2): GAGVSQSPSNKVTEKGKDVELRCDPISGHTALYWYRQSLGQGLEFLIYFQGNSAPDKSGLPSDRFSAERTGGSVSTLTIQRTQQEDSAVYLCASSLAVFPGADYGYTFGSGTRLTVV.

Concerning this clone itself: The germline gene is not matched at one end of the junction; a read error may be the cause. V gene TRBV5-4 combines with J gene TRBJ1-2; D is unresolved. In germline, CDR1 is SGHNT, CDR2 YYREEE (reference sequence). The length of the CDR3 is 16 residues. CDR3 region: CASSLEWEWGNYSYTF. The DNA for the CDR3 is TGTGCCAGCAGCTTGGAGTGGGAATGGGGTAACTATAGCTACACCTTC.

CDR3 loop: CASGSTGDHEQYF. CDR3 bases: TGTGCCAGCGGGAGTACGGGAGACCACGAGCAGTACTTC. V usage is TRBV7-6 and J usage is TRBJ2-7; D possibly corresponds to TRBD2 (6 bases). There are 13 residues in the CDR3. The germline V gene has CDR1 SGHVS and CDR2 FNYEAQ. V was shortened by 8 bases and J by 5 bases, with 16 bases between the two germline ends.

The chain carries TRBV27 and TRBJ1-1; tentatively, D is TRBD1 (5 bases). The V gene's germline CDR1 is MNHEY and CDR2 SMNVEV (reference sequence). The CDR3 covers 14 residues. Trimming stripped 0 bases from V and 4 bases from J, with 9 bases between. The chain's CDR3 is CASSLSGGLTEAFF. In nucleotides, the CDR3 is TGTGCCAGCAGTTTATCGGGGGGACTCACTGAAGCTTTCTTT.

J is TRBJ2-7 and V is TRBV28; TRBD2 aligns across 14 bases. The CDR3 has 14 amino acids. Losses at the gene ends were 5 bases for V and 6 bases for J; bases not matched to a gene: 3. Germline values: CDR1 MDHEN, CDR2 SYDVKM. CDR3 sequence (DNA): TGTGCCAGCAGTCTGGGACTAGCGGGAGTCGAGCAGTACTTC. Amino acids: CASSLGLAGVEQYF.

The J gene is TRBJ2-7, the V gene TRBV30; TRBD1 agrees at 11 bases. The J segment lost 2 bases and the V segment lost 5 bases, leaving 5 bases of the junction unmatched. The CDR3 extends over 14 amino acids. Germline assignment: CDR1 GTSNPN and CDR2 SVGIG (reference sequence). Here the CDR3 DNA reads TGTGCCTGGCAAAGGGGACAGGGGGCCTACGAGCAGTACTTC. Amino acids: CAWQRGQGAYEQYF.

The J gene is TRBJ2-7, the V gene TRBV30; TRBD2 matches at 9 bases. V shed 4 bases, J shed 7 bases, and the junction held 8 bases outside the gene matches. The CDR3 has 13 amino acids. Germline loops: CDR1 GTSNPN, CDR2 SVGIG (reference sequence). The chain's CDR3 is CAWTGLAPGEQYF. The CDR3 bases are TGTGCCTGGACCGGACTAGCGCCAGGGGAGCAGTACTTC.

The chain employs TRBV28 and TRBJ2-7; 16 bases match TRBD2. From germline, CDR1 is MDHEN and CDR2 SYDVKM. This CDR3 comprises 20 residues. With 5 bases clipped from V and 2 bases from J, the junction kept 15 bases outside the gene matches. CDR3 nucleotides: TGTGCCAGCAGTCCAACTTTTGGGGGTGGGACTAGCGGGAGGGCCTACGAGCAGTACTTC. This codes for CASSPTFGGGTSGRAYEQYF. The full variable domain, its missing parts supplied by reference TRBV28 and TRBJ2-7, is DVKVTQSSRYLVKRTGEKVFLECVQDMDHENMFWYRQDPGLGLRLIYFSYDVKMKEKGDIPEGYSVSREKKERFSLILESASTNQTSMYLCASSPTFGGGTSGRAYEQYFGPGTRLTVT.

In this sample, this clone turned up once. V usage is TRBV6-1 and J usage is TRBJ2-7; D assignment may be TRBD1 or TRBD2 (6 bases each). V gave up 3 bases and J gave up 1 base, with 13 bases separating them. The CDR3 loop spans 15 amino acids. The germline CDR1 and CDR2 sequences are MNHNS and SASEGT. CDR3 nucleotides: TGTGCCAGCAGTGAGGACGGGGGCGGTTCCTACGAGCAGTACTTC. Translated, it gives CASSEDGGGSYEQYF.

The chain couples TRBV19 to TRBJ2-7; TRBD1 is a possible D gene (6 bases). Germline CDR1 is LNHDA and CDR2 is SQIVND (reference sequence). The ends were cut back, 5 bases at V and 4 bases at J, with 18 bases in the middle. This CDR3 comprises 15 residues. The CDR3 nucleotides read TGTGCCAGTAGTGCACAACCGGACAGCTATTACGAGCAGTACTTC. This translates into CASSAQPDSYYEQYF.

The rearrangement joins TRBV4-1 to TRBJ2-7; 9 bases are shared with TRBD1. The CDR3 has 14 amino acids. Germline CDR1 is MGHRA and CDR2 is YSYEKL. J was trimmed by 3 bases and V by 2 bases; bases with no gene match: 2. CDR3: CASSQWGQGYEQYF. In DNA form, the CDR3 reads TGCGCCAGCAGCCAATGGGGACAGGGCTACGAGCAGTACTTC.

The J gene is TRBJ2-7, the V gene TRBV7-6; TRBD2 is a possible D gene (5 bases). Germline values: CDR1 SGHVS, CDR2 FNYEAQ. The CDR3 is made up of 12 amino acids. Deletions cut 5 bases from V and 5 bases from J, with 10 bases between. The CDR3 loop is CASSPAGNEQYF. CDR3 nucleotides: TGTGCCAGCAGCCCTGCGGGCAACGAGCAGTACTTC.

CDR3 sequence reads: CASSSPPTAEQYF. CDR3 sequence (DNA): TGTGCCAGCAGTTCGCCCCCGACAGCCGAGCAGTACTTC. V and J are TRBV27 and TRBJ2-7; D is perhaps TRBD1 (5 bases). V lost 4 bases to trimming and J lost 6 bases, with 13 bases between them. The CDR3 sequence is 13 residues long. Germline V lookup: CDR1 MNHEY, CDR2 SMNVEV (reference sequence).

The rearrangement joins TRBV7-6 to TRBJ1-1; the D gene is possibly TRBD1 (6 bases). Germline V gene data show CDR1 as SGHVS and CDR2 as FNYEAQ. This CDR3 is built from 16 residues. The ends were cut back, 1 base at V and 4 bases at J, with 16 bases in the middle. CDR3 loop: CASSLGRGGRATEAFF. The CDR3 DNA sequence: TGTGCCAGCAGCTTAGGAAGGGGGGGGCGCGCCACTGAAGCTTTCTTT.

This clone was seen once. The chain recombines TRBV7-2 with TRBJ2-1; D possibly corresponds to TRBD1 (5 bases). In germline, CDR1 is SGHTA, CDR2 FQGNSA. Trimming removed 1 base from V and 3 bases from J, with 13 bases in between. This CDR3 spans 16 amino acids. The CDR3 DNA reads as TGTGCCAGCAGCTTAGAAGCGCAGGGTGGCTACAATGAGCAGTTCTTC. It yields the protein CASSLEAQGGYNEQFF. The variable domain in full, with the rest retrieved from reference TRBV7-2 and TRBJ2-1, is GAGVSQSPSNKVTEKGKDVELRCDPISGHTALYWYRQSLGQGLEFLIYFQGNSAPDKSGLPSDRFSAERTGGSVSTLTIQRTQQEDSAVYLCASSLEAQGGYNEQFFGPGTRLTVL.

This chain uses TRBV6-4 with TRBJ2-3; the D gene could be TRBD1 or TRBD2 (5 bases each). This CDR3 is 13 amino acids long. Germline V gene data show CDR1 as MRHNA and CDR2 as SNTAGT. V dropped 0 bases and J dropped 5 bases, with 6 bases sitting between them. The CDR3 loop reads CASSDSGGDTQYF. The CDR3, as DNA: TGTGCCAGCAGTGACTCTGGGGGAGATACGCAGTATTTT.

J is TRBJ1-1 and V is TRBV5-6; D is ambiguous. The germline V gene encodes CDR1 SGHDT and CDR2 YYEEEE. V was cut by 1 base and J by 6 bases, with 13 bases left in between. This CDR3 has 14 residues. CDR3 coding DNA: TGTGCCAGCAGCTTGAGTGCGAGCCCGGCTGAAGCTTTCTTT. It is translated as CASSLSASPAEAFF. Full variable domain (rest looked up from reference TRBV5-6 and TRBJ1-1): DAGVTQSPTHLIKTRGQQVTLRCSPKSGHDTVSWYQQALGQGPQFIFQYYEEEERQRGNFPDRFSGHQFPNYSSELNVNALLLGDSALYLCASSLSASPAEAFFGQGTRLTVV.

The chain combines TRBV7-3 with TRBJ2-3; D might be TRBD2 (5 bases). V was clipped by 5 bases and J by 6 bases, with 24 bases between them. The CDR3 runs to 17 residues. CDR1 SGHTA and CDR2 FQGTGA come from the germline V gene. The CDR3 protein is CASSPAEWPPRTDTQYF. The CDR3 DNA is TGTGCCAGCAGCCCAGCGGAATGGCCCCCCAGAACGGATACGCAGTATTTT.

This clone appeared a single time. The V gene is TRBV5-6, the J gene TRBJ2-7, with 9 bases matching TRBD1. J lost 2 bases, V lost 2 bases, and 8 bases had no gene match. Per the germline V gene, CDR1 is SGHDT and CDR2 is YYEEEE. The CDR3 has 16 amino acids. The DNA of the CDR3 is TGTGCCAGCAGCTTTTTATGGACAGGGGCTACCTACGAGCAGTACTTC. Translated, it gives CASSFLWTGATYEQYF.

The chain carries TRBV28 and TRBJ1-4, with D uncertain. Trimming cost V 6 bases and J 8 bases, with 22 bases left between them. CDR1 MDHEN and CDR2 SYDVKM come from the germline V gene. The CDR3 contains 16 residues. CDR3 sequence reads: CASRSYAGTTREKLFF. CDR3 DNA: TGTGCCAGCAGAAGTTATGCGGGCACCACTAGGGAAAAACTGTTTTTT.